Below are 25 T cell receptor beta chains sequenced from a single sample in a study of T cell repertoires in cytomegalovirus infection. Their target antigens are unknown. In TCRdb, the reads were re-called with MiXCR into one record per CDR3 protein. This sample carries some 110,000 distinct CDR3 sequences, about 9.4% of them seen once, and the ten largest clones take around 33%. Sample: PBMCs, sequenced either directly or after in vitro stimulation (not recorded which). Receptors originate from a human donor in good health (CMV status not recorded). Some clones in this sample may be carry-over from other donors' samples.

This clonotype has more than one count but fewer than ten. An end of the junction does not agree with germline; a read error may underlie this. The genes are TRBV4-1 and TRBJ2-7; the D call may be TRBD1 or TRBD2 (5 bases each). CDR1 and CDR2 from the germline V gene are MGHRA and YSYEKL. The length of the CDR3 is 12 residues. In DNA form, the CDR3 reads TGTGCCAGCAGCCAGGAAGGGACCGGGCAGTACTTC. Translation gives CASSQEGTGQYF.

CDR3 in DNA: TGCAGCGTTGAAGATGCTAGCCTCTACGAGCAGTACTTC. Translated, it gives CSVEDASLYEQYF. The rearrangement joins TRBV29-1 to TRBJ2-7, with D possibly matching TRBD2 (5 bases). The CDR3 totals 13 residues. The germline V and J ends were trimmed by 0 bases and 3 bases, with 9 bases remaining between them. Per germline, CDR1 SQVTM and CDR2 ANQGSEA.

In its sample, this clonotype was seen many times. This chain joins TRBV11-2 and TRBJ2-1; 8 bases map to TRBD2. V was clipped by 5 bases and J by 6 bases; unmatched bases: 9. The CDR3 is 15 amino acids. Germline CDR1 is SGHAT and CDR2 is FQNNGV. The CDR3 nucleotides read TGTGCCAGCAGCCGAGCGGGAGTGCTTGCCAATGAGCAGTTCTTC. Translating gives CASSRAGVLANEQFF.

This clonotype came up a few times. The chain has TRBV2 and TRBJ1-1; D is ambiguous. The V end lost 1 base, the J end lost 8 bases, and 5 bases lay between the germline ends. The CDR3 spans 11 residues. Germline V CDR1 and CDR2: SNHLY, FYNNEI. The CDR3 bases are TGTGCCAGCAGTGAAGGCAGGGAAGCTTTCTTT. It yields the protein CASSEGREAFF.

This clonotype has ten or more counts. This rearrangement joins TRBV7-8 to TRBJ2-5; D is ambiguous. Germline V CDR1 and CDR2: SGHVS, FQNEAQ. V lost 7 bases to trimming and J lost 5 bases, with 17 bases between them. The length of the CDR3 is 14 residues. CDR3 loop: CASTSSTTAETQYF. The CDR3 coding sequence is TGTGCCAGCACCTCAAGTACCACGGCGGAGACCCAGTACTTC.

This clonotype has just a few counts. DNA for the CDR3: TGCAGTGCTAGCGACCCGGAACGGAGCGGGGGTAATGAGCAGTTCTTC. It is translated as CSASDPERSGGNEQFF. The V gene is TRBV20-1, the J gene TRBJ2-1, with 8 bases aligning to TRBD2. CDR1 and CDR2 from the germline V gene are DFQATT and SNEGSKA (reference sequence). The CDR3 length is 16 residues. Unmatched junction bases numbered 14, after V lost 3 bases and J lost 7 bases.

The V and J genes are TRBV7-9 and TRBJ1-2, with no clear D. Germline V gene data show CDR1 as SEHNR and CDR2 as FQNEAQ (reference sequence). The length of the CDR3 is 16 residues. V lost 1 base and J 4 bases, leaving 16 bases between the germline ends. The CDR3 sequence is CASSLEGDGVVYGYTF. The CDR3 bases are TGTGCCAGCAGCTTAGAGGGCGACGGGGTTGTCTATGGCTACACCTTC.

This clonotype was found a few times. The chain recombines TRBV24-1 with TRBJ2-2, with 9 bases aligning to TRBD1. V lost 5 bases and J lost 7; bases outside the gene matches: 10. Germline values: CDR1 KGHDR, CDR2 SFDVKD. The CDR3 has 16 residues. DNA for the CDR3: TGTGCCACCAGTGCTCCGGGACAGGGACGCATCGGGGAGCTGTTTTTT. The encoded protein is CATSAPGQGRIGELFF.

This clonotype has a count of ten or more. The chain is built from TRBV6-6 and TRBJ1-2; perhaps TRBD1 as D (6 bases). Germline CDR1 reads MNHNY; CDR2 reads SVGAGI (reference sequence). V dropped 5 bases and J dropped 8 bases, with 15 bases sitting between them. The CDR3 has 13 residues. The CDR3: CASSPSGGWGYTF. CDR3 nucleotide sequence: TGTGCCAGCAGTCCGTCCGGGGGCTGGGGCTACACCTTC.

Many counts were recorded for this clonotype. The chain is built from TRBV7-2 and TRBJ2-5, with D uncertain. The CDR3 extends over 13 amino acids. Per the germline V gene, CDR1 is SGHTA and CDR2 is FQGNSA. V shed 2 bases and J shed 2 bases, with 6 bases lying between them. The CDR3 region is CASSLKGQETQYF. The CDR3 DNA is TGTGCCAGCAGCTTAAAAGGGCAAGAGACCCAGTACTTC.

This chain uses TRBV23-1 with TRBJ2-1, with D perhaps TRBD1 or TRBD2 (5 bases each). TRBV23-1 is marked as an open reading frame, function uncertain. V lost 0 bases and J 10 bases, leaving 16 bases between the germline ends. The CDR3 is 15 amino acids. The CDR3 DNA reads as TGCGCCAGCAGTCAATCGGAGAGGGTTCGGGGCGAGCAGTTCTTC. Protein sequence: CASSQSERVRGEQFF.

This clonotype has only a few counts. V gene TRBV9 combines with J gene TRBJ2-1; 10 bases align to TRBD2. Germline CDR1 reads SGDLS; CDR2 reads YYNGEE. The trim removed 3 bases at V and 7 bases at J, leaving 7 bases unmatched. CDR3 length equals 15 residues. The CDR3 protein is CASSGPGLAFNEQFF. CDR3 in DNA: TGTGCCAGCAGCGGCCCGGGACTAGCGTTTAATGAGCAGTTCTTC.

This clonotype was observed many times. The chain has TRBV7-2 and TRBJ2-7; the D gene is possibly TRBD2 (6 bases). Trimming took off 5 bases at V and 2 bases at J, with 13 bases between the two ends. Per germline, CDR1 SGHTA and CDR2 FQGNSA. CDR3 length: 14 residues. This chain's CDR3 is CASSPQEGTYEQYF. CDR3 DNA: TGTGCCAGCAGCCCTCAGGAGGGGACCTACGAGCAGTACTTC.

This clonotype was recorded at least ten times. The chain joins TRBV7-2 to TRBJ1-6; no reliable D call. The length of the CDR3 is 14 residues. Germline V gives CDR1 SGHTA, CDR2 FQGNSA. V lost 5 bases to trimming and J lost 3 bases, with 8 bases between them. Written as DNA, the CDR3 is TGTGCCAGCAGCCGGGCAGTCTATAATTCACCCCTCCACTTT. It encodes CASSRAVYNSPLHF.

This clonotype was seen many times. The rearrangement uses TRBV7-8 and TRBJ2-2, with a possible D match to TRBD2 (5 bases). Trimming left V 1 base short and J 3 bases short, with 12 bases between. Germline-derived CDR1 and CDR2 are SGHVS and FQNEAQ. CDR3 length equals 16 residues. Here the CDR3 DNA reads TGTGCCAGCAGCTTAGTAGGACGGGGATACACCGGGGAGCTGTTTTTT. Translation: CASSLVGRGYTGELFF.

This clonotype was found many times. This chain connects TRBV5-1 to TRBJ2-7; TRBD2 matches 11 bases. Germline trimming cut 0 bases from V and 3 bases from J; bases unmatched to any gene: 5. This CDR3 is 16 amino acids long. From germline, CDR1 is SGHRS and CDR2 YFSETQ. In DNA form, the CDR3 reads TGCGCCAGCAGCTTGGGGACTAGCGGGCGGTTCTACGAGCAGTACGTC. Translation gives CASSLGTSGRFYEQYV.

This clonotype was detected only a few times. The V and J genes are TRBV20-1 and TRBJ2-1, with 7 nucleotides matching TRBD1. V lost 6 bases and J lost 1; bases outside the gene matches: 6. Germline V CDR1 and CDR2: DFQATT, SNEGSKA (reference sequence). The CDR3 covers 14 residues. CDR3 loop: CSAQRGPSYNEQFF. The CDR3 DNA follows: TGCAGTGCCCAGAGGGGGCCATCCTACAATGAGCAGTTCTTC.

This clonotype showed up many times. The chain recombines TRBV12-3 or TRBV12-4 with TRBJ2-5, with TRBD2 identical over 8 bases. This CDR3 comprises 19 residues. V lost 6 bases to trimming and J lost 1 base; unmatched junction nucleotides: 19. CDR3 sequence (DNA): TGTGCCAGCAGCGGGAGGGGCTCTAGCGGGCCTTCCCCCCAAGAGACCCAGTACTTC. Its protein product is CASSGRGSSGPSPQETQYF.

This clonotype was observed a few times. The chain recombines TRBV6-2 or TRBV6-3 with TRBJ2-2; D ambiguous. The V end lost 8 bases, the J end lost 0 bases, and 13 bases lay between the germline ends. The CDR3 has 15 amino acids. Germline CDR1 and CDR2: MNHEY and SVGEGT. As DNA, the CDR3 is TGTGCCAGCCGTCAATATCGGGCGAACACCGGGGAGCTGTTTTTT. This encodes CASRQYRANTGELFF.

This clonotype was seen ten or more times. This chain uses TRBV7-6 with TRBJ1-1; D call uncertain. Per germline, CDR1 SGHVS and CDR2 FNYEAQ. The V end lost 5 bases, the J end lost 0 bases, and 13 bases lay between the germline ends. The CDR3 is 15 amino acids. DNA of the CDR3: TGTGCCAGCAGCCCTTTGGGAGGAATGAACACTGAAGCTTTCTTT. Protein: CASSPLGGMNTEAFF.

This clonotype was seen ten or more times. The rearrangement links TRBV25-1 to TRBJ2-7; D remains ambiguous. Trimming stripped 4 bases from V and 2 bases from J, with 12 bases between. This CDR3 has 14 amino acids. The V gene's germline CDR1 is MGHDK and CDR2 SYGVNS. The chain's CDR3 is CASSALGQAYEQYV. CDR3 DNA: TGTGCCAGCAGTGCTCTCGGGCAGGCCTACGAGCAGTACGTC.

This clonotype was seen ten or more times. The chain uses TRBV19 and TRBJ2-3, with D unresolved. The CDR3 loop spans 14 amino acids. Germline V CDR1 and CDR2: LNHDA, SQIVND (reference sequence). V gave up 6 bases and J gave up 2 bases, with 12 bases separating them. CDR3 region: CASSILGDTDTQYF. CDR3 coding DNA: TGTGCCAGTAGCATCCTAGGAGACACAGATACGCAGTATTTT.

The gene calls are TRBV30 and TRBJ1-1, with 10 bases identical to TRBD1. CDR1 and CDR2 (germline): GTSNPN, SVGIG (reference sequence). V lost 5 bases and J lost 4; bases outside the gene matches: 7. The CDR3 extends over 14 amino acids. The CDR3 DNA sequence: TGTGCCTGGGGGACCGGGACAGGGGCCACTGAAGCTTTCTTT. It specifies CAWGTGTGATEAFF.

This clonotype was counted ten times or more. In nucleotides, the CDR3 is TGTGCCAGCAGCTTAGCGCTTGTGACTAGCATGGGCATTGAGCAGTTCTTC. Residues: CASSLALVTSMGIEQFF. The chain has TRBV7-2 and TRBJ2-1, with 7 bases fitting TRBD2. V trimming: 0 bases; J trimming: 9 bases; junction bases outside the gene matches: 14. The length of the CDR3 is 17 residues. CDR1 is SGHTA and CDR2 is FQGNSA in the germline V gene.

This clonotype was observed a few times. CDR3 sequence (DNA): TGTGCCAGCACCGGGACTAGTAGATTAGATACGCAGTATTTT. This encodes CASTGTSRLDTQYF. V usage is TRBV6-9 and J usage is TRBJ2-3; 8 nucleotides align to TRBD2. The germline V gene encodes CDR1 MNHGY and CDR2 SVAAGI. Trimming at V came to 7 bases and at J to 5 bases, leaving 8 bases not matched to a gene. The CDR3 sequence is 14 residues long.